This T cell receptor beta chain was recovered during a study of shared clonotypes between healthy human individuals. Trimming took 2 bases from V and 8 from J; bases not matched to a gene: 4. Germline CDR1 is SGHRS and CDR2 is YFSETQ. The CDR3 is 14 residues long. Note on this clone: Antigen unknown.

Study-wide points: The donor pool, a small one, limited the genetic and exposure-history diversity represented.

Donation came from healthy HIV-negative adults that had no recent acute infections or vaccinations. The method was immunoSEQ multiplex PCR; TCRdb's version includes in-frame clones alone and lacks a portion of them. The table shows 1.4 million or so clones, with 98% occurring only once. This TCR derives from a man aged 25 to 40 in good health. The V and J genes are TRBV5-1 and TRBJ2-4; TRBD1 aligns across 10 bases. The sample taken for sequencing was naive CD4+ T cells sorted from blood. Subset in this sample: CD45RA+ positively selected. CDR3 bases: TGCGCCAGCAGCTTAATAGGACAGGGGGACATTCAGTACTTC. Its protein is CASSLIGQGDIQYF.